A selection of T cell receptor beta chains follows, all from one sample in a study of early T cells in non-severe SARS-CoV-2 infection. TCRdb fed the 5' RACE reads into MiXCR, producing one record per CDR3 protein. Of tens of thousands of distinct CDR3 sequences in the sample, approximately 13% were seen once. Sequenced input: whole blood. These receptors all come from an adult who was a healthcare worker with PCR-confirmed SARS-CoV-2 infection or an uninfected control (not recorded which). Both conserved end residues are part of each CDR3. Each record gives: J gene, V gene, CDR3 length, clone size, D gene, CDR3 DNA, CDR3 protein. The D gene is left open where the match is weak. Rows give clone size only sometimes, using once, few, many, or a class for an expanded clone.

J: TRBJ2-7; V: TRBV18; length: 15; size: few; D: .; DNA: TGTGCCAGCTCACCAGGGCAGGGGTTGACCTACGAGCAGTACTTC; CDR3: CASSPGQGLTYEQYF
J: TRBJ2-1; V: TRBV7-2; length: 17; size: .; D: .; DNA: TGTGCCAGCAGCTTAGCGCCAACGGGGAACTCCTACAATGAGCAGTTCTTC; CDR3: CASSLAPTGNSYNEQFF
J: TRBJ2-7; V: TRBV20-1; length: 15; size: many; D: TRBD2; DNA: TGCAGTGCCTACGGACTAGCGGGCCCATCCTACGAGCAGTACTTC; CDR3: CSAYGLAGPSYEQYF
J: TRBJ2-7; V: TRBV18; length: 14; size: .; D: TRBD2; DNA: TGTGCCAGCTCCCAGACTAGCAGCTCCTACGAGCAGTACTTC; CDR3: CASSQTSSSYEQYF
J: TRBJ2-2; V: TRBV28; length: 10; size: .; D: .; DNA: TGTGCCAGCAGGGGCGGGGAGCTGTTTTTT; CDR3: CASRGGELFF
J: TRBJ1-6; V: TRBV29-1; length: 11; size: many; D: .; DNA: TGCAGCGTTAACCAGTGGGGCACCCTCCACTTT; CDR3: CSVNQWGTLHF
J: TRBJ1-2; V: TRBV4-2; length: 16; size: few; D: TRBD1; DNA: TGTGCCAGCAGCCAGTCCGGGACAGCCAAACCATATGGCTACACCTTC; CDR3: CASSQSGTAKPYGYTF
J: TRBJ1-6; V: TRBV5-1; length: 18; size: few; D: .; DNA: TGCGCCAGCACCGGGGGGGCCCTCGGACTCGCCTATAATTCACCCCTCCACTTT; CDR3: CASTGGALGLAYNSPLHF
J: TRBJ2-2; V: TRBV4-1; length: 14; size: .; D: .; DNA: TGCGCCAGCAGCCCCCCGCAAGATCAAACGGAGCTGTTTTTT; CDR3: CASSPPQDQTELFF
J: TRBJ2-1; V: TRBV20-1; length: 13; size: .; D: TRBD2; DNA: TGCAGTGTGCGGGGGAGCTCCTACAATGAGCAGTTCTTC; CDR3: CSVRGSSYNEQFF
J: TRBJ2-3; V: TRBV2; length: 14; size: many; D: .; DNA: TGTGCCAGCAGTGAGGCTAGCAAAACAGATACGCAGTATTTT; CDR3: CASSEASKTDTQYF
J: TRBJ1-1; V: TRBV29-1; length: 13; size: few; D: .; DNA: TGCAGCGTTGGGGCAGGCCAGGTCACTGAAGCTTTCTTT; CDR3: CSVGAGQVTEAFF
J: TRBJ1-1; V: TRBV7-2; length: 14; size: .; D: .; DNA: TGTGCCAGCATCACTGGGGGGGTAGGTACTGAAGCTTTCTTT; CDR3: CASITGGVGTEAFF
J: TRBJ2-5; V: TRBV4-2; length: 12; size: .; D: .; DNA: TGTGCCAGCAGCCTCCTCCAAGAGACCCAGTACTTC; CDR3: CASSLLQETQYF
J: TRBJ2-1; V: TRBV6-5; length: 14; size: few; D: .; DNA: TGTGCCAGCAGAAGGTTGACAGGTATCAATGAGCAGTTCTTC; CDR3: CASRRLTGINEQFF
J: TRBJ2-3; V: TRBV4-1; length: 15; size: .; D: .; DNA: TGCGCCAGCAGCCAAGTAAGAAGCCGGTCGGATACGCAGTATTTT; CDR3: CASSQVRSRSDTQYF
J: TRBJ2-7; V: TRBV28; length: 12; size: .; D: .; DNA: TGTGCCACCCAAGTGGTTGGGTACGAGCAGTACTTC; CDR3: CATQVVGYEQYF
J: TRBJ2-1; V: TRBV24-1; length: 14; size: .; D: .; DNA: TGTGCCACCAGTAGGGGCAGGAGCGCCAATGAGCAGTTCTTC; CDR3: CATSRGRSANEQFF